One TCR beta chain is described in this entry. The CDR3 is made up of 13 amino acids. CDR1 MNHNS and CDR2 SASEGT come from the germline V gene. The junction had 4 bases not matched to a gene; V was cut back by 5 bases and J by 4 bases. This specimen belongs to a study of blood T cell repertoires in COVID-19. Study processing details: Cell counts per sample came from amplifying reference gene primers. Measured with immunoSEQ multiplex PCR; TCRdb has only the in-frame clones, and not every one. V and J calls and clone size are as listed in that table; D and trimming were resolved from the DNA. Here the sample spans 210,000 or so clones, more than 80% being singletons.

The genes are TRBV6-1 and TRBJ1-2; TRBD1 matches at 7 bases. The specimen was peripheral blood. The receptor comes from a woman aged 25 to 39 with COVID-19, enrolled during active disease. The CDR3 is CASSSWTGYGYTF. The DNA of the CDR3 is TGTGCCAGCAGTTCTTGGACAGGCTATGGCTACACCTTC.